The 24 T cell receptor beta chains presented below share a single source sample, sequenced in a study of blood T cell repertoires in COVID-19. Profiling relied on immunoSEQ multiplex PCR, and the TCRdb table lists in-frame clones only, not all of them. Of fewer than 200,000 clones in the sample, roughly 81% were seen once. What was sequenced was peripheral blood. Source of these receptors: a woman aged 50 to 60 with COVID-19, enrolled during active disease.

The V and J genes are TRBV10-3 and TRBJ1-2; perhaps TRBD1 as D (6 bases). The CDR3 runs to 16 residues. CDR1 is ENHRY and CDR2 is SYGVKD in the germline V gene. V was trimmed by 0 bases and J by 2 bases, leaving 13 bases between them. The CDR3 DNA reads TGTGCCATCAGTGAGTCGGTAACAGGACAGAACTATGGCTACACCTTC. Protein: CAISESVTGQNYGYTF.

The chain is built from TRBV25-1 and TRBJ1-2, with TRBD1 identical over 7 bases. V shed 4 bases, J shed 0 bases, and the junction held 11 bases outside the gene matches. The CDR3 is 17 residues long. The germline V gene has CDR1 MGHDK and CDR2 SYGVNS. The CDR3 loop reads CASSAVSGTETNYGYTF. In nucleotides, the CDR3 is TGTGCCAGCAGTGCCGTATCCGGGACAGAGACTAACTATGGCTACACCTTC.

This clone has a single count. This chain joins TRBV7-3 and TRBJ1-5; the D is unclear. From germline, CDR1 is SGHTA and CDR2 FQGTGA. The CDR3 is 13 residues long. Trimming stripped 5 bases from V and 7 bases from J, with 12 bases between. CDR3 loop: CASSGGFGQPQHF. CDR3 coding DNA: TGTGCCAGCAGCGGAGGGTTCGGACAGCCCCAGCATTTT.

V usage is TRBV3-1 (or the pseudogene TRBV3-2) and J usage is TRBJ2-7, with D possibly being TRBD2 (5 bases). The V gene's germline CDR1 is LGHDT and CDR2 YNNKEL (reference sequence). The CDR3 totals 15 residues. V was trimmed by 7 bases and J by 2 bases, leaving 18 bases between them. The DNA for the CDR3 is TGTGCCAGCACGGCGGCCGAGCGAGGGCCCTACGAGCAGTACTTC. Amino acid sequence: CASTAAERGPYEQYF.

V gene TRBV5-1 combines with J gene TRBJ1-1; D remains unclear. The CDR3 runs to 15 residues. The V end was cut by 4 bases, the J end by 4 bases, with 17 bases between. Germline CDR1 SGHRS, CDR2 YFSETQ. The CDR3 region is CASSPSGNIGTEAFF. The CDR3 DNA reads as TGCGCCAGCAGCCCCTCCGGTAATATTGGCACTGAAGCTTTCTTT.

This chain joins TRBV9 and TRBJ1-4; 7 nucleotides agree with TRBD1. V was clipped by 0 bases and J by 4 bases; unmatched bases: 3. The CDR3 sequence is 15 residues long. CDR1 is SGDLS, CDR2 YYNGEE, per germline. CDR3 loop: CASSVGGQINEKLFF. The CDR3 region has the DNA TGTGCCAGCAGCGTAGGGGGACAGATTAATGAAAAACTGTTTTTT.

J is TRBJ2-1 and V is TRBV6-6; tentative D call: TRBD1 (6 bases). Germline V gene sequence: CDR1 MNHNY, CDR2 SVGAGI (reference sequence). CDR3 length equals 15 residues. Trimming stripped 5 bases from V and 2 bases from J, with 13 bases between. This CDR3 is CASSTTQGTYNEQFF. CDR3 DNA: TGTGCCAGCAGTACCACACAGGGTACCTACAATGAGCAGTTCTTC.

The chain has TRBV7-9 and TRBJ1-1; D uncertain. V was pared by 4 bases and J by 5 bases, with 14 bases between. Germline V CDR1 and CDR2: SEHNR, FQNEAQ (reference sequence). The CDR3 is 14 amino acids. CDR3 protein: CASSWKEGLTEAFF. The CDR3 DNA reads TGTGCCAGCAGCTGGAAGGAGGGTTTGACTGAAGCTTTCTTT.

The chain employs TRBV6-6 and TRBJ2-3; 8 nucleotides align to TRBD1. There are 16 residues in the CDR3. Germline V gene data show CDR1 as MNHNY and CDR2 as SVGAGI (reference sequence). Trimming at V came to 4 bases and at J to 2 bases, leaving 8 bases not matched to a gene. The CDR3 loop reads CASSSSDRGVTDTQYF. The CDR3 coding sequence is TGTGCCAGCAGTTCCAGCGACAGGGGAGTCACAGATACGCAGTATTTT.

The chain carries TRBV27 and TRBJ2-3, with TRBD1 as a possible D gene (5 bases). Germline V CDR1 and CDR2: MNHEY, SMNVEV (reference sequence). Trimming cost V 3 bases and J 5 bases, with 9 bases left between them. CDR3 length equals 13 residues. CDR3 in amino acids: CASSFGAKDTQYF. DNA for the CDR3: TGTGCCAGCAGTTTTGGGGCTAAAGATACGCAGTATTTT.

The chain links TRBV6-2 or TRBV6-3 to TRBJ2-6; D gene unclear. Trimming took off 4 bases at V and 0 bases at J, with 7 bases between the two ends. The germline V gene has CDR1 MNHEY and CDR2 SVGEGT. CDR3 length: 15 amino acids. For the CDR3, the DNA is TGTGCCAGCAGTTCGACAAGCTCTGGGGCCAACGTCCTGACTTTC. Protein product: CASSSTSSGANVLTF.

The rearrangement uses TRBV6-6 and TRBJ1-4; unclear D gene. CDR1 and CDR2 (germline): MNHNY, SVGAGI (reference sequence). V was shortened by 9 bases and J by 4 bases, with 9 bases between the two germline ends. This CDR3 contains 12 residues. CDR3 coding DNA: TGTGCCAGTCGGTCCGTTAATGAAAAACTGTTTTTT. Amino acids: CASRSVNEKLFF.

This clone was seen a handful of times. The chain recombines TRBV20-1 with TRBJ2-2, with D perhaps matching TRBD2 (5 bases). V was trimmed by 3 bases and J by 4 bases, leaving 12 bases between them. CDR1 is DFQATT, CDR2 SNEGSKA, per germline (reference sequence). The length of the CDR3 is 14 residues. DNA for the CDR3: TGCAGTGCTAGTCTTAGCGAGACCACCGGGGAGCTGTTTTTT. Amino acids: CSASLSETTGELFF.

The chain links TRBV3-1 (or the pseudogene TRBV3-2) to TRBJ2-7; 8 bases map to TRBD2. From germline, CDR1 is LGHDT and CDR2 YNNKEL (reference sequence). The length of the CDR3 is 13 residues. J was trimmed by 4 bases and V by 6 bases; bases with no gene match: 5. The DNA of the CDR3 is TGTGCCAGCAGTATAGCGGGGCTATACGAGCAGTACTTC. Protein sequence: CASSIAGLYEQYF.

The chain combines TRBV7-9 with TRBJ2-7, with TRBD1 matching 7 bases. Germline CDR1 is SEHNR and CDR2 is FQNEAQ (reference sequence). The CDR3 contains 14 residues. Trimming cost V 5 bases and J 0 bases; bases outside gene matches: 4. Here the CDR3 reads CASSTDRSSYEQYF. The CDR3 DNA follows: TGTGCCAGCAGCACGGACAGGAGCTCCTACGAGCAGTACTTC.

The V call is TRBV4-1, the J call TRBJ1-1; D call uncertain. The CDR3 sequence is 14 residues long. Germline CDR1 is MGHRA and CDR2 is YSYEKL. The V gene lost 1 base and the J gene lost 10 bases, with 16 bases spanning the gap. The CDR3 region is CASSQAPEGTAAFF. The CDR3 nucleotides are TGCGCCAGCAGCCAAGCCCCCGAGGGAACGGCAGCTTTCTTT.

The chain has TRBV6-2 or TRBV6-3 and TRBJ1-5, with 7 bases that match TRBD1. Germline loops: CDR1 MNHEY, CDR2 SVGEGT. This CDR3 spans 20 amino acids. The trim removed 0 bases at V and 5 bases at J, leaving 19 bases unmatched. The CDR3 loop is CASSYSRARRGPSWDQPQHF. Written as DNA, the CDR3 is TGTGCCAGCAGTTACTCGAGGGCGCGGAGGGGGCCATCGTGGGATCAGCCCCAGCATTTT.

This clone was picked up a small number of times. The CDR3 reads CASSYSTGSTEAFF. CDR3 DNA sequence: TGTGCCAGCAGTTACTCGACAGGCAGCACTGAAGCTTTCTTT. The V gene is TRBV6-5, the J gene TRBJ1-1, with D perhaps matching TRBD1 (6 bases). The ends were cut back, 0 bases at V and 4 bases at J, with 9 bases in the middle. CDR3 length: 14 residues. Per germline, CDR1 MNHEY and CDR2 SVGAGI.

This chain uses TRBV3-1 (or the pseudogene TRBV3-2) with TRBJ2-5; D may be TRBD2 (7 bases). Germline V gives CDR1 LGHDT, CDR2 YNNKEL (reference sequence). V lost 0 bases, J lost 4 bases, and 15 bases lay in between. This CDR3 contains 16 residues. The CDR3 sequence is CASSQDGTGGGETQYF. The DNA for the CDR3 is TGTGCCAGCAGCCAAGATGGAACGGGGGGCGGAGAGACCCAGTACTTC.

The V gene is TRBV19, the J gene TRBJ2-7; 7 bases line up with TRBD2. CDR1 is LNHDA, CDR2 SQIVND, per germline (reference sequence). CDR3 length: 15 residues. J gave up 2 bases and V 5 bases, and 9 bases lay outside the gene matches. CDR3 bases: TGTGCCAGTAGTTCCAGGGAGGGACGGACCTACGAGCAGTACTTC. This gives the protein CASSSREGRTYEQYF.

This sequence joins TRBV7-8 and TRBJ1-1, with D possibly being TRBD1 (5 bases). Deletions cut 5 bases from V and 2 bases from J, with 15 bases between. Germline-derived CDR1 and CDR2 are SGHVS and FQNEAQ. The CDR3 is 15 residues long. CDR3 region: CASSPMQGLNTEAFF. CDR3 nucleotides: TGTGCCAGCAGCCCAATGCAGGGCCTAAACACTGAAGCTTTCTTT. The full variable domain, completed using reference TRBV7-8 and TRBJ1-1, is GAGVSQSPRYKVAKRGQDVALRCDPISGHVSLFWYQQALGQGPEFLTYFQNEAQLDKSGLPSDRFFAERPEGSVSTLKIQRTQQEDSAVYLCASSPMQGLNTEAFFGQGTRLTVV.

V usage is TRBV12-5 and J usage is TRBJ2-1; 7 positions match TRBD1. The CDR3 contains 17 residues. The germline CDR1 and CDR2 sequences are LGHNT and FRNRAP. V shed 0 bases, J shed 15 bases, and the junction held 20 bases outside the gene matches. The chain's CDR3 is CASGLVRFGDRNLTGFF. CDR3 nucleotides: TGTGCTAGTGGTTTGGTAAGATTTGGGGACAGAAACCTTACTGGGTTCTTC.

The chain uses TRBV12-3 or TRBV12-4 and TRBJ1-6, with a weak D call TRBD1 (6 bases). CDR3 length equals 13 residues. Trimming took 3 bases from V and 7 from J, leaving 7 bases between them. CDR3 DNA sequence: TGTGCCAGCAGTTTGGGGGCGAATTCACCCCTCCACTTT. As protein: CASSLGANSPLHF.

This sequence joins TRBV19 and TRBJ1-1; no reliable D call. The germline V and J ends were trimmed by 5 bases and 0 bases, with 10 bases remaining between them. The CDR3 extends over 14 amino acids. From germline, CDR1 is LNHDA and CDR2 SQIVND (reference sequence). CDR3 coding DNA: TGTGCCAGTAGTTACAGCTTATTGAACACTGAAGCTTTCTTT. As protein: CASSYSLLNTEAFF.